The rows below give T cell receptor beta chains drawn from one sample of a study of T cell responses to AZD1222 COVID-19 vaccine. Sequenced by immunoSEQ multiplex PCR; TCRdb stores in-frame clones only, minus some. The sample has roughly 100,000 clones, roughly 90% seen once. The sequencing used peripheral blood, collected on day 0 of AZD1222 vaccination. The receptors derive from an adult in good health. Each CDR3 is given with its conserved first and last residue. Fields, in order: J gene, D gene, V gene, CDR3 length, clone size, CDR3 DNA, CDR3 protein. D genes are given only for firm matches. Clone size is shown for a subset of rows, as once, few, many or a class of expanded clone.

TRBJ1-5 TRBD1 TRBV7-6 15 many TGTGCCAGCAGCCCAGGGACAGGGGAAAATCAGCCCCAGCATTTT CASSPGTGENQPQHF
TRBJ1-2 - TRBV5-1 15 - TGCGCCAGCAGGCTTGGGAGCCTATTGACGGATGGCTACACCTTC CASRLGSLLTDGYTF
TRBJ2-7 - TRBV6-2/TRBV6-3 12 - TGTGCCAGCAGTGTAAAAGGGCTCGAGCAGTACTTC CASSVKGLEQYF
TRBJ2-6 TRBD1 TRBV29-1 14 - TGCAGCGTTGGACAGGGGGCTGGGGCCAACGTCCTGACTTTC CSVGQGAGANVLTF
TRBJ1-6 - TRBV30 15 - TGTGCCTGGAGTGTACAGAGGGGAGGAAGTTCACCCCTCCACTTT CAWSVQRGGSSPLHF
TRBJ1-4 - TRBV5-1 14 - TGCGCCAGCAGTCTGGAGGCAACTAATGAAAAACTGTTTTTT CASSLEATNEKLFF
TRBJ2-1 - TRBV18 16 - TGTGCCAGCTCACCCGAGCGGAACAGCTCCTACAATGAGCAGTTCTTC CASSPERNSSYNEQFF
TRBJ1-2 - TRBV5-1 16 - TGCGCCAGCAGCTTGGACGAGGGCCTGGCCGGTTATGGCTACACCTTC CASSLDEGLAGYGYTF
TRBJ2-7 - TRBV18 17 - TGTGCCAGCTCACCCCCTGTCGCACTGGAGGTGGGGTTCGAGCAGTACTTC CASSPPVALEVGFEQYF
TRBJ2-2 - TRBV7-3 18 - TGTGCCAGCACTAACCTCGATCCGAGGGGGGCCCACACCGGGGAGCTGTTTTTT CASTNLDPRGAHTGELFF
TRBJ2-5 - TRBV6-5 11 - TGTGCCAGCAGGGGGGAAGAGACCCAGTACTTC CASRGEETQYF
TRBJ1-1 TRBD1 TRBV7-9 16 - TGTGCCAGCAGTCCGAGGGGGCGCGTCCAGAACACTGAAGCTTTCTTT CASSPRGRVQNTEAFF
TRBJ2-5 TRBD2 TRBV5-4 16 once TGTGCCAGCAGCCCGGGACTAGCGGGGGGGAAAGAGACCCAGTACTTC CASSPGLAGGKETQYF
TRBJ1-2 - TRBV30 14 - TGTGCCTGGAGACAACCCCGGAGGGTGGCCGGCTACACCTTC CAWRQPRRVAGYTF
TRBJ1-2 - TRBV19 13 - TGTGCCAGTAGTATAGGACCAGTCTATGGCTACACCTTC CASSIGPVYGYTF
TRBJ1-1 TRBD1 TRBV13 17 - TGTGCCAGCAGCTTAGGCCTCGGGGACAGGTTGAACACTGAAGCTTTCTTT CASSLGLGDRLNTEAFF
TRBJ1-2 TRBD1 TRBV5-1 16 - TGCGCCAGCAGCCTCCAGGGGGGCGGGACTGCCTATGGCTACACCTTC CASSLQGGGTAYGYTF
TRBJ1-1 - TRBV6-2/TRBV6-3 17 once TGTGCCAGCAGTCGGGGGGCTGACAGAATATTAAACACTGAAGCTTTCTTT CASSRGADRILNTEAFF
TRBJ2-1 - TRBV6-5 14 - TGTGCCAGCAGTTACGCTCTAGCGTATGGTGAGCAGTTCTTC CASSYALAYGEQFF
TRBJ2-1 TRBD1 TRBV5-1 16 - TGCGCCAGCAGTCGACAGGGGACCCGGGGGTCGGATGAGCAGTTCTTC CASSRQGTRGSDEQFF
TRBJ1-2 TRBD1 TRBV6-5 13 - TGTGCCAGCAGTCCGACAGGGGTGCATGGCTACACCTTC CASSPTGVHGYTF
TRBJ2-7 TRBD2 TRBV5-1 13 - TGCGCCAGCAGCTTGCTAGCGGACTACGAGCAGTACTTC CASSLLADYEQYF
TRBJ1-2 TRBD1 TRBV19 15 - TGTGCCAGTAGTACCAGGACAGGGATCAACTATGGCTACACCTTC CASSTRTGINYGYTF
TRBJ2-1 TRBD2 TRBV6-6 16 - TGTGCCAGCAGTAAAACTAGCGGGGGGGCGATGGGTGAGCAGTTCTTC CASSKTSGGAMGEQFF
TRBJ2-7 TRBD1 TRBV5-1 14 once TGCGCCAGCAGCTTGGCGGGACAGGGTTCCGAGCAGTACTTC CASSLAGQGSEQYF
TRBJ1-1 - TRBV5-1 14 - TGCGCCAGCAGCCCCCGGCGCAGGGCCCCTGAAGCTTTCTTT CASSPRRRAPEAFF
TRBJ2-7 - TRBV4-1 14 - TGCGCCAGCAGCCAAGAAGGGCTCCCCTACGAGCAGTACTTC CASSQEGLPYEQYF
TRBJ1-6 - TRBV5-8 16 - TGTGCCAGCAGCTTGGAAGGTCAGGGCTATAATTCACCCCTCCACTTT CASSLEGQGYNSPLHF
TRBJ2-7 - TRBV7-9 14 - TGTGCCAGCAGCCCCCCGGTTAGCTCCTACGAGCAGTACTTC CASSPPVSSYEQYF
TRBJ1-1 TRBD1 TRBV11-2 15 once TGTGCCAGCAGCTTAGACCCCCAAAACAGGGGAAAAGCTTTCTTT CASSLDPQNRGKAFF
TRBJ1-5 - TRBV9 14 once TGTGCCAGCAGCGTATCGACAGACAATCAGCCCCAGCATTTT CASSVSTDNQPQHF
TRBJ1-6 TRBD1 TRBV6-5 14 - TGTGCCAGCAGTCCGGGACAGGGGGTATCACCCCTCCACTTT CASSPGQGVSPLHF
TRBJ1-1 TRBD1 TRBV9 15 - TGTGCCAGCAGCGTAACAGGGGGCGCGGGCACTGAAGCTTTCTTT CASSVTGGAGTEAFF